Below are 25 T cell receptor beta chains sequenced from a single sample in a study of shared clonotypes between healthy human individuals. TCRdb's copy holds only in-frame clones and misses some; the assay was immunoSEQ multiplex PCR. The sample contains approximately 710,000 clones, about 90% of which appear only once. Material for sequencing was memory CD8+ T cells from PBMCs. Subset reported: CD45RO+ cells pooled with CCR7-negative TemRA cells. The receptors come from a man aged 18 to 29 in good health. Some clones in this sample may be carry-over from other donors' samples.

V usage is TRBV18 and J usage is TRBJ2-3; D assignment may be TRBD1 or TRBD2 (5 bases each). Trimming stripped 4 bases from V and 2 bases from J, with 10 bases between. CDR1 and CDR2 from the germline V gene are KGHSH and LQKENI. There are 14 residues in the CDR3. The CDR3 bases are TGTGCCAGCTCACTACTCGGGGCCACAGATACGCAGTATTTT. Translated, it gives CASSLLGATDTQYF.

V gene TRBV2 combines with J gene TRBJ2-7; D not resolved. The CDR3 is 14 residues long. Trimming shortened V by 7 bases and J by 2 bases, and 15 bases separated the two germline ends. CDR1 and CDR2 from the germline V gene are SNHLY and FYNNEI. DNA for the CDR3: TGTGCCAGCAAGCGAGACCGTCTAGCCTACGAGCAGTACTTC. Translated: CASKRDRLAYEQYF.

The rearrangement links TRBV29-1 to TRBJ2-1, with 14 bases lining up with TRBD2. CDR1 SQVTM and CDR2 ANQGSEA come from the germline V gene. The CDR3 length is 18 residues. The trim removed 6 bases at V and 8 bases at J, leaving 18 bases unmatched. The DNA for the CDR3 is TGCAGCGTGGACTCAAATTCTGGGACTAGCGGGAGTAGGTATGAGCAGTTCTTC. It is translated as CSVDSNSGTSGSRYEQFF.

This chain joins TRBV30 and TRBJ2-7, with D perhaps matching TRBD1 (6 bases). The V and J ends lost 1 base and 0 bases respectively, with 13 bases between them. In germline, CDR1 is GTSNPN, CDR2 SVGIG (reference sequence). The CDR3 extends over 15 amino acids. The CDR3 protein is CAWSDPRQVSYEQYF. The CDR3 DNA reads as TGTGCCTGGAGTGACCCGCGACAGGTCTCCTACGAGCAGTACTTC.

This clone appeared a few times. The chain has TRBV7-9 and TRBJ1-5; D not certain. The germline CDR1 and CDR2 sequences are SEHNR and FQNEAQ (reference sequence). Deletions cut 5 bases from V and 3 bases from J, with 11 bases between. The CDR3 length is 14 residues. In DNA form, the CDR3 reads TGTGCCAGCAGCCATGGTTATCCCAATCAGCCCCAGCATTTT. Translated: CASSHGYPNQPQHF.

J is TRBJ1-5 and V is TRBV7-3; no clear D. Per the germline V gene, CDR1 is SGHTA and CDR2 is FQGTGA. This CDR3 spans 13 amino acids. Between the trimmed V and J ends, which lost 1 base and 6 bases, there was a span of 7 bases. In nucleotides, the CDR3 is TGTGCCAGCAGCTTAAGTGTTGGTCAGCCCCAGCATTTT. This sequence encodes CASSLSVGQPQHF.

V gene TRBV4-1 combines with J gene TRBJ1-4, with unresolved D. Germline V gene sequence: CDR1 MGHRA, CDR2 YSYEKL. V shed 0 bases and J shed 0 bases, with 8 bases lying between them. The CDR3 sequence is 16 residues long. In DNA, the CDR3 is TGCGCCAGCAGCCAAGAATCGGGGACAACTAATGAAAAACTGTTTTTT. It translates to CASSQESGTTNEKLFF.

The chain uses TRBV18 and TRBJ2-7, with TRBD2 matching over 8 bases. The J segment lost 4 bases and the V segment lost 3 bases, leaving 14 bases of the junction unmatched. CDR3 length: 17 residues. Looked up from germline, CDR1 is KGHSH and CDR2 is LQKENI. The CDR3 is CASSPSRLSGSVYEQYF. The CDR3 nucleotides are TGTGCCAGCTCACCGTCCCGACTAAGCGGGAGCGTATACGAGCAGTACTTC.

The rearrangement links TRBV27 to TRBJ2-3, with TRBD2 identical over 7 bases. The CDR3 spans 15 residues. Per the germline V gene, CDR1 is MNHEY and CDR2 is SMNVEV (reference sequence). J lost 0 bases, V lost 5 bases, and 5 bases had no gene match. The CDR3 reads CASSPRGDSTDTQYF. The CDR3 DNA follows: TGTGCCAGCAGTCCCCGGGGGGACAGCACAGATACGCAGTATTTT.

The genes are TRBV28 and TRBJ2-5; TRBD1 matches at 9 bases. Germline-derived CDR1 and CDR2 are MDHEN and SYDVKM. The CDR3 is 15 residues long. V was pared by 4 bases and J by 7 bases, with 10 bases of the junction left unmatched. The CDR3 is CASSSGTGFYMTQYF. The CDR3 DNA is TGTGCCAGCAGTTCCGGGACAGGGTTTTACATGACCCAGTACTTC.

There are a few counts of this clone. The CDR3 DNA reads as TGTGCCAGTAGTGCGACTAGTGGGAGACGGGGCATTCAGTACTTC. Protein sequence: CASSATSGRRGIQYF. The chain is built from TRBV19 and TRBJ2-4, with a tentative D call TRBD2 (6 bases). This CDR3 region has 15 residues. Germline loops: CDR1 LNHDA, CDR2 SQIVND (reference sequence). The ends were cut back, 5 bases at V and 9 bases at J, with 20 bases in the middle.

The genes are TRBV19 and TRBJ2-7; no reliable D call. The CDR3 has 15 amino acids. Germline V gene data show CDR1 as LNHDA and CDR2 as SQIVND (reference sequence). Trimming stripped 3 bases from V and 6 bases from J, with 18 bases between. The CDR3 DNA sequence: TGTGCCAGTAGTATTGCTGCGCGTGGCCTCTCCGAGCAGTACTTC. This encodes CASSIAARGLSEQYF.

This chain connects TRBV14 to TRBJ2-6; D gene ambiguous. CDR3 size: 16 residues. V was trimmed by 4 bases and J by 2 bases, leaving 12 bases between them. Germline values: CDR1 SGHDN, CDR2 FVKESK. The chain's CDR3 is CASSPPGTAGANVLTF. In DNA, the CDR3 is TGTGCCAGCAGCCCTCCGGGTACGGCTGGGGCCAACGTCCTGACTTTC.

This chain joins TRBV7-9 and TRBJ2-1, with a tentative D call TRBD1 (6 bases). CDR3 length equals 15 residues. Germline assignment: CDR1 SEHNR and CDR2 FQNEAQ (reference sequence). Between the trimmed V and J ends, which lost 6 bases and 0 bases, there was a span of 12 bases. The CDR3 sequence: CASSLKTGSYNEQFF. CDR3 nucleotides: TGTGCCAGCAGTTTGAAGACAGGCTCCTACAATGAGCAGTTCTTC.

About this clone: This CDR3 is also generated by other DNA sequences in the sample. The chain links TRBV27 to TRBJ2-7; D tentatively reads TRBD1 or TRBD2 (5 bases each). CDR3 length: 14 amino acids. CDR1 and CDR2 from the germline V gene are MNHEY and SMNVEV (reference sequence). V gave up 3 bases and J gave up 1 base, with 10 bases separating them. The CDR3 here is CASSFGGSSYEQYF. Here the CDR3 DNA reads TGTGCCAGCAGTTTTGGGGGTTCGTCCTACGAGCAGTACTTC.

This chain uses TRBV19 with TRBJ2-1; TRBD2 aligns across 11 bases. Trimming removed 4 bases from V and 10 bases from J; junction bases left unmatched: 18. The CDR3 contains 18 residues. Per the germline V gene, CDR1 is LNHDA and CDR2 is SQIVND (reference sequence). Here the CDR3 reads CASSNDPTSGTFWHEQFF. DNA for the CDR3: TGTGCCAGTAGTAACGACCCGACTAGCGGGACGTTTTGGCACGAGCAGTTCTTC.

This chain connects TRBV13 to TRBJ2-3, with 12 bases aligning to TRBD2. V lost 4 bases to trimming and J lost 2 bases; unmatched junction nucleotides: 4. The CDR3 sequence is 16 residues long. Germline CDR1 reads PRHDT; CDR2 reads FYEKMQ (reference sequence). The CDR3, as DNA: TGTGCCAGCAGCTCTGGACTAGCGGGACCCACAGATACGCAGTATTTT. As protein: CASSSGLAGPTDTQYF. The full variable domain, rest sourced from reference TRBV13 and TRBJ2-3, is AAGVIQSPRHLIKEKRETATLKCYPIPRHDTVYWYQQGPGQDPQFLISFYEKMQSDKGSIPDRFSAQQFSDYHSELNMSSLELGDSALYFCASSSGLAGPTDTQYFGPGTRLTVL.

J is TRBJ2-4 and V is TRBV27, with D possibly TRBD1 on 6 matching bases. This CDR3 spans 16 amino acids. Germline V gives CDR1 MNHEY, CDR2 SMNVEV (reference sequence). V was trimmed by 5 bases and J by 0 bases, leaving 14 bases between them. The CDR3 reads CASSPRTVLAKNIQYF. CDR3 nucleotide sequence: TGTGCCAGCAGTCCCCGGACAGTACTAGCCAAAAACATTCAGTACTTC.

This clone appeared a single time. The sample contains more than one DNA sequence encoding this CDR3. The DNA of the CDR3 is TGTGCCACCAGCAGACTAGCGGGGAGCTCCTACGAGCAGTACTTC. Translation: CATSRLAGSSYEQYF. This chain joins TRBV15 and TRBJ2-7; TRBD2 agrees at 9 bases. Germline assignment: CDR1 LNHNV and CDR2 YYDKDF (reference sequence). J gave up 0 bases and V 2 bases, and 2 bases lay outside the gene matches. The CDR3 is 15 amino acids.

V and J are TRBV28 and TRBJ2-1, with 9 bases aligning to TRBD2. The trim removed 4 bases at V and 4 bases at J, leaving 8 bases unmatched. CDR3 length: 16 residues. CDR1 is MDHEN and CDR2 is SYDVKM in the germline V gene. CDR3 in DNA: TGTGCCAGCAGTTCCCCAGGCGGGAGGGTATACAATGAGCAGTTCTTC. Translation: CASSSPGGRVYNEQFF.

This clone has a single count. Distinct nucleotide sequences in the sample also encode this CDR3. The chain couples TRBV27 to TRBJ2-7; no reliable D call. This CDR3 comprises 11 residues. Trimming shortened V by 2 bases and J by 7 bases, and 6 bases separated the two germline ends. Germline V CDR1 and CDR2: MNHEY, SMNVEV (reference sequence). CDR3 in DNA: TGTGCCAGCAGTTTAGGTGGGGAGCAGTACTTC. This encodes CASSLGGEQYF.

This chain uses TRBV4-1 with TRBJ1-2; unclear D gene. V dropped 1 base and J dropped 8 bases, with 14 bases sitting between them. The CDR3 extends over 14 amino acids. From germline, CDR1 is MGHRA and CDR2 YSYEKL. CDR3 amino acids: CASSQAWGMEGYTF. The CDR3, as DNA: TGCGCCAGCAGCCAAGCCTGGGGTATGGAGGGCTACACCTTC.

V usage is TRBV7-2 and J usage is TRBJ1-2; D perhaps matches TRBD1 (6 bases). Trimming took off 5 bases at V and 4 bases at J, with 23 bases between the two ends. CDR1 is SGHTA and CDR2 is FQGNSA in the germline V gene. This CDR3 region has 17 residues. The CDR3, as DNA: TGTGCCAGCAGCCCAGGTTGGACAGTACGGCGGGCCTATGGCTACACCTTC. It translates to CASSPGWTVRRAYGYTF.

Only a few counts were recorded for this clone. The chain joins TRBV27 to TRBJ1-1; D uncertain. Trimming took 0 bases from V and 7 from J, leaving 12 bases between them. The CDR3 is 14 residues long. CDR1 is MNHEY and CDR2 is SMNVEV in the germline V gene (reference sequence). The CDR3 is CASSLSGVNLEAFF. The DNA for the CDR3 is TGTGCCAGCAGTTTATCGGGCGTCAATCTTGAAGCTTTCTTT.

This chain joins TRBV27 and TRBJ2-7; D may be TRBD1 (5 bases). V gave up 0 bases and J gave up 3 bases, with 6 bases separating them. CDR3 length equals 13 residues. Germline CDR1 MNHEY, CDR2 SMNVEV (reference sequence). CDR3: CASSLSQGYEQYF. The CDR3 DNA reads TGTGCCAGCAGTTTATCCCAGGGCTACGAGCAGTACTTC.